Sequencing of this T cell receptor beta chain was carried out in a study of CD8 T cells in Susac syndrome. Reverse transcription used about 0.45 to 1 ug RNA and random hexamers. With immunoSEQ multiplex PCR, TCR beta CDR3 was amplified across 54 Vbeta and 13 Jbeta. TCRdb used MiXCR to reprocess the immunoSEQ multiplex PCR reads, holding one entry per CDR3 protein. The sample includes a few hundred thousand distinct CDR3 sequences, just under 95% seen only once; the top ten take approximately 0.081%. Concerning this clonotype: The target antigen is unknown.

This CDR3 is 16 amino acids long. V was clipped by 2 bases and J by 0 bases; unmatched bases: 1. Per germline, CDR1 SNHLY and CDR2 FYNNEI. The CD8+ and CD4+ T cells were negatively isolated, with the TEMRA cells enriched by FACS. General study results and limits: The study's TCR sequencing and HLA analysis covered a relatively small number of individuals, and the study acknowledged this.

Sequenced input: CD4+ T cells from PBMCs. The J gene is TRBJ2-3, the V gene TRBV2; 11 positions agree with TRBD2. The sequence was obtained from a human donor with multiple sclerosis. The CDR3 region has the DNA TGTGCCAGCAGTGAACTAGCGGGGGGCAGCACAGATACGCAGTATTTT. Translation: CASSELAGGSTDTQYF.